The source of this T cell receptor (beta chain) is a study of Tregs in tolerant kidney transplant recipients. Broader study findings: Tolerant patients' donor-specific Tregs expanded beyond overall Tregs, suggesting antigen-driven growth. For some patients, primers changed over time, blocking nucleotide-level comparison.

Produced via immunoSEQ multiplex PCR; TCRdb's table is partial and in-frame only. The sample includes roughly 4,900 clones. The V gene lost 2 bases and the J gene lost 1 base, with 6 bases spanning the gap. This CDR3 region has 13 residues. Related graft donors supplied nonmyeloablative bone marrow transplants, and mixed chimerism was transient. To note about this clone: As yet, its antigen is unknown. The read ends 3 residues shy of where the CDR3 ends; the end is completed using the germline J gene.

The sequences come from CD4+ T cells from blood (PBMCs), collected roughly 15 months after the transplant. This receptor was identified in a human patient who received a combined kidney and bone marrow transplant. The T cells may partly be graft donor cells. This sequence joins TRBV12-3 or TRBV12-4 and TRBJ2-7; D is undetermined. The CDR3 DNA, read in part, is TGTGCCAGCAGTTTAAGGGCATCCTACGAG. Protein: CASSLRASYE. The CDR3 reads in full as CASSLRASYEQYF.